These 5 T cell receptor beta chains were all obtained from the same sample, sequenced in a study of sequential checkpoint blockade in melanoma (dated by TCRdb to between 2018 and 2020). The method was the immunoSEQ multiplex PCR assay. In TCRdb, the immuneACCESS table is reduced to in-frame sequences with V and J assigned. These tables do not hold every clone; where another copy was compared, an unresolved V gene accounts for under half, and the others remain unexplained. Across this sample there are about 3,900 clones, with 60% to 70% seen only once. The ten largest clones capture more than 70% of the sample. The sample's treatment or condition label, in plain terms: randomized to nivolumab then ipilimumab (arm A) or the reverse (arm B). The input for sequencing was CD8+ T cells sorted from blood (inferred from file names), taken from a patient given nivolumab and ipilimumab in sequence. The receptor set was obtained from a human donor with melanoma.

The chain combines TRBV28 with TRBJ1-2, with D unclear. This CDR3 contains 13 residues. The V and J ends lost 4 bases and 4 bases respectively, with 10 bases between them. The germline V gene encodes CDR1 MDHEN and CDR2 SYDVKM. The CDR3 protein is CASSSTAGYGYTF. The DNA of the CDR3 is TGTGCCAGCAGTTCGACGGCGGGCTATGGCTACACCTTC.

This clone was found once. This rearrangement joins TRBV19 to TRBJ1-1, with a possible D match to TRBD1 (6 bases). This CDR3 is built from 14 residues. CDR1 LNHDA and CDR2 SQIVND come from the germline V gene (reference sequence). V lost 6 bases to trimming and J lost 1 base, with 12 bases between them. CDR3 coding DNA: TGTGCCAGTAGATGGGCAGGGGCGAACACTGAAGCTTTCTTT. This sequence encodes CASRWAGANTEAFF.

The chain has TRBV7-6 and TRBJ1-1, with TRBD1 as a possible D gene (5 bases). Trimming took 5 bases from V and 4 from J, leaving 14 bases between them. The CDR3 has 14 residues. Per germline, CDR1 SGHVS and CDR2 FNYEAQ. The CDR3 spells CASSGGGGSTEAFF. Written as DNA, the CDR3 is TGTGCCAGCAGCGGGGGAGGAGGGAGCACTGAAGCTTTCTTT.

The chain couples TRBV10-3 to TRBJ2-5; weak D call: TRBD2 (6 bases). Germline V gene data show CDR1 as ENHRY and CDR2 as SYGVKD. V lost 3 bases to trimming and J lost 3 bases, with 14 bases between them. The CDR3 extends over 15 amino acids. The CDR3, as DNA: TGTGCCATCAGTGATTCACTTTCTAGCGAAGAGACCCAGTACTTC. Translating it yields CAISDSLSSEETQYF.

CDR3 region: CASSQESGNQPQHF. In nucleotides, the CDR3 is TGCGCCAGCAGCCAAGAATCAGGTAATCAGCCCCAGCATTTT. The genes are TRBV4-3 and TRBJ1-5, with D uncertain. This CDR3 has 14 residues. Trimming shortened V by 0 bases and J by 4 bases, and 7 bases separated the two germline ends. The germline CDR1 and CDR2 sequences are LGHNA and YSLEER.